This note documents a single TCR beta chain sequence. The antigen remains undetermined. TCRdb re-derived calls from the 5' RACE reads in MiXCR, one entry per CDR3 protein. The table lists 450,000 or so distinct CDR3 sequences, over 12% of them singletons, with around 0.57% in the top ten. The sample comes from a study of identical twins. Points from the study as a whole: With abundant cord blood beta clonotypes, insertions were fewer; memory repertoires showed no such pattern.

This same sample was also taken into another study, of yellow fever vaccine responses in identical twins.

Sequencing was performed on CD4+ T cells sorted from blood. This clonotype was obtained from a woman aged 18-29 years in good health.

In DNA, the CDR3 is TGTGCCAGCAGCGGGAGGGTGCGGAATGAGCAGTTCTTC. This gives the protein CASSGRVRNEQFF. The chain links TRBV9 to TRBJ2-1, with D tentatively TRBD2 (6 bases). V was shortened by 3 bases and J by 7 bases, with 11 bases between the two germline ends. Germline lookup yields CDR1 SGDLS and CDR2 YYNGEE. This CDR3 has 13 residues.